The 18 T cell receptor beta chains below were found in one sample sequenced in a study of blood T cell repertoires in COVID-19. The method was immunoSEQ multiplex PCR; TCRdb's version includes in-frame clones alone and lacks a portion of them. Here the sample spans about 88,000 clones, around 88% being singletons. Sequencing was done on a sample of peripheral blood. These receptors all stem from a human donor in a cohort sampled during active COVID-19.

The chain combines TRBV3-1 (or the pseudogene TRBV3-2) with TRBJ2-7, with TRBD2 matching over 9 bases. After removal of 0 bases from V and 7 bases from J, the junction contained 7 bases not matched to a gene. The CDR3 runs 15 residues. Germline V CDR1 and CDR2: LGHDT, YNNKEL (reference sequence). This CDR3 reads CASSQEGGGAKEQYF. CDR3 DNA: TGTGCCAGCAGCCAAGAGGGCGGGGGGGCTAAAGAGCAGTACTTC.

This clone is a singleton in its sample. This chain uses TRBV7-2 with TRBJ1-2, with 10 bases lining up with TRBD1. With 5 bases clipped from V and 8 bases from J, the junction kept 5 bases outside the gene matches. Per germline, CDR1 SGHTA and CDR2 FQGNSA. The CDR3 is 13 residues long. CDR3 in amino acids: CASSRTGGLGYTF. DNA for the CDR3: TGTGCCAGCAGCCGGACAGGGGGGCTCGGCTACACCTTC.

This clone came up once. The V call is TRBV9, the J call TRBJ2-1; D is possibly TRBD2 (6 bases). The V gene lost 7 bases and the J gene lost 5 bases, with 10 bases spanning the gap. CDR3 length: 12 amino acids. Germline CDR1 and CDR2: SGDLS and YYNGEE. DNA for the CDR3: TGTGCCAGCGGACGGACTAACAATGAGCAGTTCTTC. Translated, it gives CASGRTNNEQFF.

The genes are TRBV6-5 and TRBJ1-3, with 7 bases lining up with TRBD1. The CDR3 spans 15 residues. Losses at the gene ends were 2 bases for V and 3 bases for J; bases not matched to a gene: 4. Germline V CDR1 and CDR2: MNHEY, SVGAGI. The CDR3 reads CASSYGRGHGNTIYF. CDR3 DNA: TGTGCCAGCAGTTACGGTAGGGGGCATGGAAACACCATATATTTT.

The gene calls are TRBV6-1 and TRBJ2-3, with D possibly being TRBD1 (5 bases). Trimming pared 2 bases from V and 4 bases from J, leaving 10 bases between. The CDR3 covers 14 residues. CDR1 and CDR2 from the germline V gene are MNHNS and SASEGT. The DNA of the CDR3 is TGTGCCAGCAGTGAAACAGGTCAATCAGATACGCAGTATTTT. Its protein is CASSETGQSDTQYF.

The chain is built from TRBV7-2 and TRBJ2-7; 8 nucleotides agree with TRBD2. V lost 5 bases and J lost 4; bases outside the gene matches: 10. The germline CDR1 and CDR2 sequences are SGHTA and FQGNSA. This CDR3 is 15 amino acids long. Here the CDR3 DNA reads TGTGCCAGCAGCAAAGGACTAGCCCCTATGTACGAGCAGTACTTC. Translation gives CASSKGLAPMYEQYF. The full variable domain, completed using reference TRBV7-2 and TRBJ2-7, is GAGVSQSPSNKVTEKGKDVELRCDPISGHTALYWYRQSLGQGLEFLIYFQGNSAPDKSGLPSDRFSAERTGGSVSTLTIQRTQQEDSAVYLCASSKGLAPMYEQYFGPGTRLTVT.

This chain links TRBV11-2 with TRBJ1-5, with a weak D call TRBD1 (6 bases). The length of the CDR3 is 15 residues. The ends were cut back, 2 bases at V and 6 bases at J, with 14 bases in the middle. Germline lookup yields CDR1 SGHAT and CDR2 FQNNGV. The chain's CDR3 is CASSLSGGGGQPQHF. The CDR3 DNA sequence: TGTGCCAGCAGCTTATCTGGGGGCGGTGGTCAGCCCCAGCATTTT.

The chain couples TRBV5-1 to TRBJ2-5, with 7 nucleotides matching TRBD2. The V and J ends lost 5 bases and 4 bases, in that order; junction bases with no gene match: 5. Germline lookup yields CDR1 SGHRS and CDR2 YFSETQ. The CDR3 length is 13 residues. CDR3 loop: CASRSTGGETQYF. DNA of the CDR3: TGCGCCAGCAGATCCACGGGGGGAGAGACCCAGTACTTC.

This clone turned up a few times. The gene calls are TRBV6-1 and TRBJ1-6; TRBD1 matches at 8 bases. Losses at the gene ends were 3 bases for V and 7 bases for J; bases not matched to a gene: 11. The V gene's germline CDR1 is MNHNS and CDR2 SASEGT. The CDR3 has 17 amino acids. In DNA form, the CDR3 reads TGTGCCAGCAGTGAGATGACAGGGGCCTACGGAAATTCACCCCTCCACTTT. This sequence encodes CASSEMTGAYGNSPLHF.

This chain joins TRBV11-2 and TRBJ1-2; 9 nucleotides align to TRBD1. Germline values: CDR1 SGHAT, CDR2 FQNNGV. V lost 5 bases and J lost 7; bases outside the gene matches: 14. CDR3 size: 16 residues. The CDR3 DNA is TGTGCCAGCAGCCTCTCCTCCGGGACAGGGAGAAGTGGCTACACCTTC. Its translation: CASSLSSGTGRSGYTF.

V usage is TRBV7-2 and J usage is TRBJ2-5, with a weak D call TRBD2 (6 bases). The CDR3 runs 13 residues. The V end lost 2 bases, the J end lost 4 bases, and 8 bases lay between the germline ends. Germline V gene sequence: CDR1 SGHTA, CDR2 FQGNSA. CDR3 in amino acids: CASSLWGGETQYF. Here the CDR3 DNA reads TGTGCCAGCAGCTTATGGGGAGGAGAGACCCAGTACTTC.

The rearrangement links TRBV24-1 to TRBJ1-5; no firm D call. Trimming took off 5 bases at V and 0 bases at J, with 10 bases between the two ends. This CDR3 comprises 15 residues. The germline CDR1 and CDR2 sequences are KGHDR and SFDVKD. For the CDR3, the DNA is TGTGCCACCAGTGTCGTAGCATATAGCAATCAGCCCCAGCATTTT. It specifies CATSVVAYSNQPQHF.

V usage is TRBV28 and J usage is TRBJ2-5; 10 bases fit TRBD2. J lost 1 base, V lost 2 bases, and 7 bases had no gene match. Germline loops: CDR1 MDHEN, CDR2 SYDVKM. The CDR3 totals 17 residues. The CDR3 is CASSLGLAENRQETQYF. The DNA of the CDR3 is TGTGCCAGCAGTTTAGGACTAGCGGAGAATCGCCAAGAGACCCAGTACTTC.

This clone showed up just once. The sample carries other DNA sequences with the same CDR3. The V call is TRBV5-1, the J call TRBJ2-7; 7 bases align to TRBD1. The CDR3 sequence is 14 residues long. Germline V gene lookup returns CDR1 SGHRS and CDR2 YFSETQ. With 0 bases clipped from V and 2 bases from J, the junction kept 2 bases outside the gene matches. CDR3 sequence reads: CASSLAGTAYEQYF. CDR3 DNA sequence: TGCGCCAGCAGCTTGGCAGGGACAGCCTACGAGCAGTACTTC.

V is TRBV7-2 and J is TRBJ2-5; 11 bases align to TRBD2. Germline loops: CDR1 SGHTA, CDR2 FQGNSA. CDR3 length: 17 amino acids. V dropped 1 base and J dropped 4; count of bases not matched to a gene: 8. The CDR3, as DNA: TGTGCCAGCAGCTTAGGGCTAGCGGGGGGCCTCGGAGAGACCCAGTACTTC. This encodes CASSLGLAGGLGETQYF.

The chain carries TRBV24-1 and TRBJ1-1; D gene unclear. Germline V gene lookup returns CDR1 KGHDR and CDR2 SFDVKD. V lost 3 bases and J lost 5, with 15 bases in between. The length of the CDR3 is 15 residues. The CDR3 spells CATSDSRLTGTEAFF. As DNA, the CDR3 is TGTGCCACCAGTGATAGTCGGTTAACGGGGACTGAAGCTTTCTTT.

The chain recombines TRBV4-1 with TRBJ2-2, with D uncertain. CDR3 length: 12 amino acids. V lost 1 base to trimming and J lost 6 bases, with 3 bases between them. From germline, CDR1 is MGHRA and CDR2 YSYEKL. The CDR3 reads CASSQVAGELFF. CDR3 DNA sequence: TGCGCCAGCAGCCAAGTAGCCGGGGAGCTGTTTTTT.

The chain links TRBV11-2 to TRBJ2-2; D remains ambiguous. Trimming took 2 bases from V and 3 from J, leaving 4 bases between them. Germline-derived CDR1 and CDR2 are SGHAT and FQNNGV. This CDR3 region has 13 residues. Written as DNA, the CDR3 is TGTGCCAGCAGCTTAATAGACACCGGGGAGCTGTTTTTT. It yields the protein CASSLIDTGELFF.